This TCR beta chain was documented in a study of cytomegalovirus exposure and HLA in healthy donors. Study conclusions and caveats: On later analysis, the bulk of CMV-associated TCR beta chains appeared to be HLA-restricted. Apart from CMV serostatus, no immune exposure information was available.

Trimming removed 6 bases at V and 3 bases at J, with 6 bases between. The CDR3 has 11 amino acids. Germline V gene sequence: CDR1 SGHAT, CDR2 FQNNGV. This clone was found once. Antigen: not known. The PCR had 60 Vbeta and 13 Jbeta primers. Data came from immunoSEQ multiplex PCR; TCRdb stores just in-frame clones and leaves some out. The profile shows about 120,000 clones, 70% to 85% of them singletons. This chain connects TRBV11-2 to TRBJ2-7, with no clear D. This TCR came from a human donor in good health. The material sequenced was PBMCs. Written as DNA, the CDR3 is TGTGCCAGCAGGTTCCACTACGAGCAGTACTTC. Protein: CASRFHYEQYF.